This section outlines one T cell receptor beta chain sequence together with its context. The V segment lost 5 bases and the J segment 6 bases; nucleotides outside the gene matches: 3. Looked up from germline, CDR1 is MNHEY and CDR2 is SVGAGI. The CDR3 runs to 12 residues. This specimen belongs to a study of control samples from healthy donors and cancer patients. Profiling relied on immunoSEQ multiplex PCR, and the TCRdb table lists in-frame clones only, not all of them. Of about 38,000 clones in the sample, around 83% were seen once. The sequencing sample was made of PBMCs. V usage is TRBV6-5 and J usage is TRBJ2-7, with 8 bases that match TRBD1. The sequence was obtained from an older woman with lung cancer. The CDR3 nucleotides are TGTGCCAGCAGTCTGACAGGGGCCGAGCAGTACTTC. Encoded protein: CASSLTGAEQYF.